The present entry profiles one T cell receptor beta chain with its context. In the source study's methods: Estimation of nucleated cell counts relied on the amplification of reference gene primers. Measured with immunoSEQ multiplex PCR; TCRdb has only the in-frame clones, and not every one. V and J calls and clone size come straight from that table; D and trimming were deduced from the DNA. The sample has fewer than 250,000 clones, about four fifths seen once; the top ten hold roughly 7.6%. The entry originates in a study of blood T cell repertoires in COVID-19. Study background: Sites across the United States, Italy and Spain contributed samples from acute and convalescent COVID-19. PBMCs, B-cell-depleted T cells, or T cells provided the cDNA or gDNA that made up the material.

V lost 1 base, J lost 5 bases, and 5 bases stayed unmatched. CDR3 length equals 15 residues. In germline, CDR1 is MGHRA, CDR2 YSYEKL. This receptor was obtained from a woman aged 50 to 60 with acute or convalescent COVID-19. Source material: peripheral blood. The chain recombines TRBV4-1 with TRBJ2-7; 10 positions agree with TRBD2. The CDR3 loop is CASSQVGLALNEQYF. The DNA for the CDR3 is TGCGCCAGCAGCCAAGTGGGACTAGCGCTCAACGAGCAGTACTTC.